The 4 T cell receptor beta chains below were found in one sample sequenced in a study of T cell changes during pregnancy in multiple sclerosis (dated by TCRdb to about 2019). The library was prepared using the immunoSEQ multiplex PCR assay. TCRdb holds this immuneACCESS table with in-frame rearrangements only. Some clones are missing; in checked studies, unresolved V genes explain under half, and the rest has no known cause. In this sample the table shows just over 65,000 clones, about 90% of which occur a single time. In total, the top ten clones hold roughly 0.87% of the sample. The starting material was peripheral blood, obtained in the second trimester of pregnancy. The receptors here all came from a female donor with multiple sclerosis, enrolled in a pregnancy study.

This clone showed up just once. The rearrangement joins TRBV12-5 to TRBJ1-1; D is uncertain. Looked up from germline, CDR1 is LGHNT and CDR2 is FRNRAP. The CDR3 covers 14 residues. V was clipped by 5 bases and J by 1 base, with 11 bases between them. In DNA form, the CDR3 reads TGTGCTAGTGGTCCCCTCGCAGGGAACACTGAAGCTTTCTTT. It codes for CASGPLAGNTEAFF. Supplemented by reference TRBV12-5 and TRBJ1-1, the full variable domain reads DARVTQTPRHKVTEMGQEVTMRCQPILGHNTVFWYRQTMMQGLELLAYFRNRAPLDDSGMPKDRFSAEMPDATLATLKIQPSEPRDSAVYFCASGPLAGNTEAFFGQGTRLTVV.

This chain joins TRBV5-4 and TRBJ1-1; D remains ambiguous. The germline gives CDR1 SGHNT, CDR2 YYREEE (reference sequence). V dropped 2 bases and J dropped 11 bases, with 22 bases sitting between them. The CDR3 runs to 15 residues. The CDR3 DNA is TGTGCCAGCAGCTTCGGGGTTGTCACCTCTGACGGGGCTTTCTTT. Its translation: CASSFGVVTSDGAFF.

For the CDR3, the DNA is TGTGCCAGCAGCTTCGACATATCGAGACAGGGGGCCTACACCTTC. Its protein is CASSFDISRQGAYTF. The rearrangement joins TRBV7-2 to TRBJ1-2; 10 bases align to TRBD1. V shed 3 bases, J shed 10 bases, and the junction held 11 bases outside the gene matches. The CDR3 loop spans 15 amino acids. Germline V gene lookup returns CDR1 SGHTA and CDR2 FQGNSA. Using reference TRBV7-2 and TRBJ1-2 for the parts outside the CDR3, the full variable domain is GAGVSQSPSNKVTEKGKDVELRCDPISGHTALYWYRQSLGQGLEFLIYFQGNSAPDKSGLPSDRFSAERTGGSVSTLTIQRTQQEDSAVYLCASSFDISRQGAYTFGSGTRLTVV.

V usage is TRBV19 and J usage is TRBJ2-5; TRBD2 aligns across 7 bases. Per the germline V gene, CDR1 is LNHDA and CDR2 is SQIVND (reference sequence). With 5 bases clipped from V and 2 bases from J, the junction kept 5 bases outside the gene matches. The CDR3 is 14 amino acids. CDR3 loop: CASSDNGGQETQYF. In nucleotides, the CDR3 is TGTGCCAGTAGTGATAACGGGGGGCAAGAGACCCAGTACTTC.